These 12 T cell receptor beta chains share one sample of origin, sequenced in a study of T-cell reconstitution after alpha-beta-depleted transplantation in children. Unique molecular identifiers were built into the TCRbeta library. TCRdb re-derived calls from the PCR reads in MiXCR, one entry per CDR3 protein. The repertoire holds some 830,000 distinct CDR3 sequences, with around 17% as singletons. Sequencing used PBMCs, mostly from graft donor cells, obtained 360 days after TCRalphabeta/CD19-depleted stem cell transplant. The receptor source for this set is a male patient younger than 18 who had a stem cell transplant for acute lymphoblastic leukemia, so the T cells may come from the graft donor.

This chain joins TRBV9 and TRBJ2-3; D possibly corresponds to TRBD2 (5 bases). V was shortened by 0 bases and J by 0 bases, with 11 bases between the two germline ends. Germline V gene sequence: CDR1 SGDLS, CDR2 YYNGEE. The CDR3 extends over 16 amino acids. CDR3 amino acids: CASSVAPGTSTDTQYF. The CDR3 DNA reads as TGTGCCAGCAGCGTAGCGCCGGGAACTAGCACAGATACGCAGTATTTT.

The chain has TRBV11-2 and TRBJ2-3; TRBD2 might be the D (6 bases). The CDR3 runs 18 residues. Germline V gene lookup returns CDR1 SGHAT and CDR2 FQNNGV. Trimming took 2 bases from V and 0 from J, leaving 18 bases between them. The CDR3 coding sequence is TGTGCCAGCAGCTTATTTCCTAGCGAGTCGACTAGCACAGATACGCAGTATTTT. Translated, it gives CASSLFPSESTSTDTQYF.

This rearrangement joins TRBV14 to TRBJ2-1, with TRBD2 matching over 13 bases. This CDR3 contains 16 residues. J was trimmed by 8 bases and V by 3 bases; bases with no gene match: 7. CDR1 SGHDN and CDR2 FVKESK come from the germline V gene. The DNA of the CDR3 is TGTGCCAGCAGCCACTGGTGGACTAGCGGGAGCGATGAGCAGTTCTTC. Translated: CASSHWWTSGSDEQFF. The full variable domain, rest sourced from reference TRBV14 and TRBJ2-1, is EAGVTQFPSHSVIEKGQTVTLRCDPISGHDNLYWYRRVMGKEIKFLLHFVKESKQDESGMPNNRFLAERTGGTYSTLKVQPAELEDSGVYFCASSHWWTSGSDEQFFGPGTRLTVL.

This chain links TRBV4-1 with TRBJ2-2, with TRBD2 matching 11 bases. CDR1 MGHRA and CDR2 YSYEKL come from the germline V gene. After removal of 2 bases from V and 1 base from J, the junction contained 3 bases not matched to a gene. The length of the CDR3 is 17 residues. The CDR3 region has the DNA TGCGCCAGCAGCCAACGACTAGCGGGAATGAACACCGGGGAGCTGTTTTTT. Translation: CASSQRLAGMNTGELFF.

This clonotype was seen more than once but under ten times. The V and J genes are TRBV6-5 and TRBJ2-7, with D tentatively TRBD1 (6 bases). Trimming left V 2 bases short and J 3 bases short, with 20 bases between. Germline CDR1 MNHEY, CDR2 SVGAGI. This CDR3 contains 17 residues. DNA for the CDR3: TGTGCCAGCAGTTACAGGACAGTGCCGTACTCCGACTACGAGCAGTACTTC. This encodes CASSYRTVPYSDYEQYF.

The chain carries TRBV2 and TRBJ1-1; D not certain. The CDR3 loop spans 14 amino acids. CDR1 is SNHLY, CDR2 FYNNEI, per germline. With 3 bases removed from V and 0 bases from J, the gap between germline ends came to 8 bases. The CDR3 sequence: CASSEEILNTEAFF. CDR3 coding DNA: TGTGCCAGCAGTGAGGAAATTCTGAACACTGAAGCTTTCTTT.

The genes are TRBV7-9 and TRBJ2-7; D is possibly TRBD1 (5 bases). Looked up from germline, CDR1 is SEHNR and CDR2 is FQNEAQ (reference sequence). CDR3 length: 13 amino acids. The V end was cut by 5 bases, the J end by 4 bases, with 12 bases between. CDR3 amino acids: CASSRARAYEQYF. CDR3 DNA sequence: TGTGCCAGCAGCCGGGCCAGGGCTTACGAGCAGTACTTC. The full variable domain, its missing parts supplied by reference TRBV7-9 and TRBJ2-7, is DTGVSQNPRHKITKRGQNVTFRCDPISEHNRLYWYRQTLGQGPEFLTYFQNEAQLEKSRLLSDRFSAERPKGSFSTLEIQRTEQGDSAMYLCASSRARAYEQYFGPGTRLTVT.

This clonotype was counted only a few times. The gene calls are TRBV5-1 and TRBJ1-2; weak D call: TRBD1 (6 bases). There are 14 residues in the CDR3. V was shortened by 8 bases and J by 7 bases, with 21 bases between the two germline ends. Germline V gene lookup returns CDR1 SGHRS and CDR2 YFSETQ. The CDR3 DNA reads as TGCGCCAGTTCTTTACAGGGACTATCAGGTGGCTACACCTTC. Its translation is CASSLQGLSGGYTF.

The chain carries TRBV13 and TRBJ2-1; 12 bases are shared with TRBD2. V gave up 5 bases and J gave up 3 bases; unmatched junction bases: 5. Germline CDR1 is PRHDT and CDR2 is FYEKMQ (reference sequence). This CDR3 region has 16 residues. In DNA form, the CDR3 reads TGTGCCAGCAGCCCGTGGACTAGCGGGGACTACAATGAGCAGTTCTTC. Its translation is CASSPWTSGDYNEQFF.

This clonotype was seen many times. The V gene is TRBV11-2, the J gene TRBJ2-1; 14 bases fit TRBD2. Germline CDR1 SGHAT, CDR2 FQNNGV. Trimming removed 3 bases from V and 6 bases from J; junction bases left unmatched: 10. The CDR3 runs 18 residues. CDR3 nucleotide sequence: TGTGCCAGCAGCTTGTATGGAGGGACTAGCGGGAGTGGCAATGAGCAGTTCTTC. Residues: CASSLYGGTSGSGNEQFF. The entire variable domain, with the rest obtained from reference TRBV11-2 and TRBJ2-1, is as follows: EAGVAQSPRYKIIEKRQSVAFWCNPISGHATLYWYQQILGQGPKLLIQFQNNGVVDDSQLPKDRFSAERLKGVDSTLKIQPAKLEDSAVYLCASSLYGGTSGSGNEQFFGPGTRLTVL.

This clonotype was seen only a few times. The chain links TRBV10-1 to TRBJ2-7; no clear D gene. V was pared by 3 bases and J by 0 bases, with 6 bases between. From germline, CDR1 is WNHNN and CDR2 SYGVQD (reference sequence). The CDR3 totals 13 residues. In DNA, the CDR3 is TGCGCCAGCAGTGACGGTGCCTCCTACGAGCAGTACTTC. Protein product: CASSDGASYEQYF.

This clonotype was seen a few times. The chain employs TRBV18 and TRBJ2-5; D gene unclear. Deletions cut 4 bases from V and 5 bases from J, with 8 bases between. This CDR3 contains 12 residues. Germline loops: CDR1 KGHSH, CDR2 LQKENI. The CDR3 sequence is CASSRFRETQYF. The CDR3, as DNA: TGTGCCAGCTCACGGTTTCGGGAGACCCAGTACTTC.